This T cell receptor beta chain was sequenced in a study of Graves' ophthalmopathy and Graves' hyperthyroidism. RNA served as the template for amplifying TCR beta CDR3 regions. RT-PCR in the first round used HTBI primers; a second-round multiplex PCR followed. From the multiplex PCR reads, TCRdb called clonotypes with MiXCR, one entry per CDR3 protein. The data hold about 640,000 distinct CDR3 sequences, with approximately 39% observed a single time. In this sample, this clonotype turned up many times. No antigen is known for it. V lost 2 bases, J lost 0 bases, and 4 bases lay in between. Germline V CDR1 and CDR2: SGHVS, FNYEAQ. The CDR3 loop spans 14 amino acids. Donors with ophthalmopathy: moderate-to-severe activity, CAS ≥3, NOSPECS ≥4, duration under 3 months. Study-wide points: Most thyroid clonotypes expanded beyond 0.001 frequency were also found in blood. The 13-signature model separated ophthalmopathy from stable hyperthyroidism at roughly 88% sensitivity and 80% to 84% specificity. In predicting ophthalmopathy progression, the model reached over 55% sensitivity and roughly 75% specificity.

What was sequenced was peripheral blood. The clonotype was recovered from an adult man with Graves' ophthalmopathy. This rearrangement joins TRBV7-6 to TRBJ2-2; D is uncertain. CDR3 in DNA: TGTGCCAGCAGCTTATTCGCGAACACCGGGGAGCTGTTTTTT. This gives the protein CASSLFANTGELFF. Looking up the rest from reference TRBV7-6 and TRBJ2-2 gives the full variable domain: GAGVSQSPRYKVTKRGQDVALRCDPISGHVSLYWYRQALGQGPEFLTYFNYEAQQDKSGLPNDRFSAERPEGSISTLTIQRTEQRDSAMYRCASSLFANTGELFFGEGSRLTVL.